This T cell receptor (beta chain) stems from a study of cytotoxic CD8 clonotypes in ibrutinib-treated CLL (dated by TCRdb to the early 2020s). At the level of the whole study: In this cohort, approximately 15 patients were treatment-naive and approximately twelve were relapsed/refractory, while some 18 had unmutated IGHV. Samples averaged approximately 260,000 productive templates and tens of thousands of productive rearrangements. Responses were partial in 24 patients and complete in 2; after median 68 months follow-up, approximately 15 stayed in remission and about twelve progressed. Response samples were taken after a median of 12 months on treatment, ranging from about 6 to 40 months. Cryopreserved peripheral blood mononuclear cells were obtained prior to treatment, at the time of response, and at either disease progression or sustained remission. Every remission and progressive disease sample was obtained while ibrutinib was still being received by the patients. Of the 86 participants in the trial, about two dozen had longitudinal samples available.

Results and caveats for the whole study, not just this receptor: Public clonotypes were rare and either contracted or stayed stable during treatment, and the rise in clonality at ibrutinib response reflected the expansion of private clonotypes. Lymph node repertoires were not examined, and the timing of sampling was not matched between patients in sustained remission and those whose disease progressed. At ibrutinib response clonality went up, during sustained remission it held steady, and at progression it dropped back toward baseline. Baseline clonality was found to be higher than that of age-matched healthy donors and was strongly correlated with circulating CD8+ T-cell counts.

On a MiSeq, deep resolution sequencing aimed for a depth between 1 in 1 million and 1 in 200,000 T cells, with each clonotype covered 10x on average. TCR beta libraries were generated with the immunoSEQ hsTCRB Kit. Processing in the source paper ran as follows. Data were analyzed with ImmunoSEQ Data Assistant and ImmunoSEQ Analyzer, with V, D and J genes assigned per IMGT definitions. Clonality, which ranges from 0 to 1, was calculated by subtracting the normalized Shannon entropy of productive rearrangement frequencies from one. Only overrepresented clonotypes making up at least 0.05% of each patient's repertoire were included in the public clonotype analysis. Repertoires from more than ten age-matched healthy donors in immuneACCESS were used as clonality controls. The table comes from immuneACCESS by way of TCRdb, which keeps in-frame sequences with V and J called. Part of the clones is missing from these tables; in studies checked, under half for an unresolved V gene and the rest for unknown reasons. V, J and clone size reflect that table, while D and trimming were determined from the DNA. The sample data list over 120,000 clones, and roughly 76% of these were observed just once. In total, the top ten clones hold approximately 5.1% of the sample.

In the case of this clone: Its antigen remains undetermined. One base away there is no much larger clone; base qualities are not given. This CDR3 is also generated by other DNA sequences in the sample.

The intended sense of this specimen's time point label: roughly 23 months on ibrutinib. For TCR beta library preparation, roughly 2.2 micrograms of genomic DNA were isolated from cryopreserved PBMCs. High-throughput TCR beta sequencing was performed on longitudinal blood samples from CLL patients receiving ibrutinib monotherapy. The patients took part in an open-label, single-center phase 2 trial of ibrutinib monotherapy. The V and J ends are trimmed by 5 bases and 7 bases, leaving 9 bases between them. The CDR1 and CDR2 encoded by the germline V gene are SGHTA and FQGTGA. Spanning cysteine to phenylalanine, the CDR3 consists of 12 amino acids. Only the CDR3 region is kept as DNA, spanning 36 bases read in frame from base 1.

The sequencing here drew on PBMCs, taken after 24 months of ibrutinib treatment. This chain is built from TRBV7-3 and TRBJ1-3; TRBD1 is a weak D gene call, 5 bases matching. The TCR sequence derives from a human donor with chronic lymphocytic leukemia. The CDR3 in this case is CASSPGGNTIYF. DNA sequence: TGTGCCAGCAGCCCCGGGGGGAACACCATATATTTT. The reference TRBV7-3 and TRBJ1-3 proteins fill in what lies around the CDR3, so the full variable domain reads GAGVSQTPSNKVTEKGKYVELRCDPISGHTALYWYRQSLGQGPEFLIYFQGTGAADDSGLPNDRFFAVRPEGSVSTLKIQRTERGDSAVYLCASSPGGNTIYFGEGSWLTVV.